This T cell receptor (beta chain) was sequenced in a study of cytomegalovirus exposure and HLA in healthy donors (dated 2017 in TCRdb). At the level of the whole study: An earlier analysis of 587 of the donors reported about 290 Gb of sequence data and around 110 million unique TCR beta sequences from about 180 million T cells. An early release covering about 600 HLA-typed donors comprised approximately 300 gigabases of sequencing data and approximately 85 million unique TCR sequences. The genetic ancestry cluster associated with self-reported Caucasian donors included 81% of the 300 to 400 genotyped donors. The study aimed to test whether signatures of past pathogen exposure could be identified by cataloging public T cell receptors. The study used immunosequencing to profile the T cell repertoires of 666 subjects and linked those repertoires to cytomegalovirus serostatus. Along with the roughly 670-subject first cohort, a separate validation cohort of approximately 110 different subjects was used. To predict cytomegalovirus infection status, the study combined high-throughput TCR immunosequencing, statistical association of individual TCRs with disease status, and machine learning. In a later analysis, previously published TCR beta repertoires from about 640 donors were re-analyzed and high-resolution HLA genotyping was added so that TCR occurrence patterns could be studied. Rather than drawing on any new phenotypic data, the later analysis identified candidate immune exposures from TCR beta sequences and the way those sequences occurred across donors. An earlier analysis of approximately 500 of the donors applied high-throughput TCR beta sequencing to assess whether each TCR beta V gene segment acted as functional or pseudogenic. Donor age, sex, ethnicity and CMV serostatus were compiled alongside the repertoire data. A later genetic analysis took genome-wide SNP genotypes for about 65% of the roughly 670 donors and used that subset as a discovery cohort. Every repertoire in the discovery cohort had been generated on one and the same sequencing platform. Class I and class II HLA loci were covered by the typing at four-digit resolution. Typing coverage differed by locus: A, B, C, DRB1 and DQB1 were typed in about 620-640 donors, DQA1 in 500 to 550, DPA1 in over 600, and DPB1 in 400 to 490. Four or five DR-DQ haplotypes were treated as single units for association and clustering because of strong linkage in the cohort. Among around 400 genotyped donors of the cohort, an average of about 240,000 unique TCR beta nucleotide sequences were sequenced per donor, around 20% of them non-productive. The paper's findings and limits, for the study overall: The only immune exposure information available for the cohort was CMV serostatus. The classifier was reported to diagnose cytomegalovirus status with high specificity and sensitivity in both the original cohort and the validation cohort. Sequencing depth was assumed to be roughly uniform across donors in the presence/absence analyses, though that assumption may not hold. According to the authors, the approach could potentially be generalized to other disease states and immunological phenotypes. A cluster of highly shared sequence variants was judged likely to represent a technical artifact of the sequencing pipeline. A later genetic analysis reported fewer N-insertions in productive TCRs among donors in an Asian-associated ancestry cluster than the roughly 720-donor mean. Because HLA typing was unavailable for some donors at each locus, only the typed subset was used in association tests. This cohort had only TCR beta chains sequenced, and the lack of alpha or paired-chain data limited which features could be detected. An earlier analysis of around 500 of the donors showed that most TCR beta V segments appeared in productive rearrangements either about 90% or about 30% of the time, which broadly matched IMGT annotations. In a later analysis, HLA-associated TCR beta chains were found to be more clonally expanded and to have lower generation probabilities than equally common non-associated chains. In vitro tests confirmed that a few of the cytomegalovirus-associated TCR beta chains recognize cytomegalovirus antigens. A later analysis associated around 16,000 TCR beta sequences with specific HLA alleles at a false discovery rate of 0.05. The earlier analysis of almost 600 of the donors excluded roughly 17 rarely observed V segments, including chromosome 9 orphons, because counts were too low. A later analysis found that most CMV-associated TCR beta chains appeared HLA-restricted, with HLA associations seemingly driven largely by CMV exposure. Some IMGT-functional V segments, including TRBV6-2 and TRBV6-3, could not be distinguished by the 87-base-pair reads and were therefore excluded. Linkage disequilibrium might explain the correlated functional status among segregating V segments, but an unknown experimental factor could not be ruled out. A further reported finding was that TCR beta sequences accurately predicted the HLA-A and HLA-B alleles for most subjects in the first cohort. Strong co-occurrence of HLA alleles, especially DR and DQ, made assigning TCR associations to individual alleles difficult. Several of the top co-occurrence clusters appeared to be linked to parvovirus B19, influenza, CMV and Epstein-Barr virus, according to a later analysis. According to a later analysis, TCR association rates differed among HLA loci, with DRB1 alleles showing the most associated TCRs and HLA-C alleles showing the fewest. V-gene and J-gene trimming of TCR beta chains was associated with a missense DCLRE1C variant in a later genetic analysis, and the association was replicated in an independent cohort. Across donors, most TCR sequences were observed very rarely, whereas some public TCRs were present in many individuals. In the study, roughly 160 TCR beta chains were listed as associated with cytomegalovirus.

Including the terminal cysteine and phenylalanine, the CDR3 comprises 16 residues. Left in the record is the CDR3 DNA by itself, 48 bases read in frame from the first base. A distance of 13 bases separates the germline ends of V and J, which lose 1 base and 2 bases respectively. CDR1 and CDR2 (LGHNA, YSLEER) derive from the germline V gene. As for this clone: Its cognate antigen has yet to be identified. Base qualities are not at hand, and no much larger clone is one base apart.

Libraries came from the immunoSEQ multiplex PCR assay. For the multiplex PCR, a mixture combining 60 forward primers for TCR Vbeta segments and 13 reverse primers for TCR Jbeta segments was used. Amplification of the CDR3 region of rearranged TCR beta genes was performed with a multiplex PCR assay on genomic DNA. The amplified TCR beta libraries were sequenced on the Illumina HiSeq System as 87-base-pair reads. The authors processed their data as follows. In a later analysis, roughly 80 million unique TCR beta chains were counted across the roughly 700 repertoires, and roughly 11 million of these chains were shared by at least two donors. To remove PCR and sequencing errors, raw reads were error-corrected and collapsed into unique sequences using a nearest-neighbor algorithm that merged closely related sequences. To assign V, D and J gene segments, CDR3 sequences were aligned to IMGT reference sequences. For a sequence to be retained, a match of at least six nucleotides was required to both a V gene segment and a J gene segment. Rearrangements were called productive when the CDR3 lacked stop codons and stayed in frame with V and J; all others were non-productive. CDR3 was defined by IMGT convention, running from the second conserved V-encoded cysteine to the conserved J-encoded phenylalanine. Sequences without an unambiguous match to a single V gene segment were excluded from the earlier analysis of 587 of the donors. An earlier analysis of 587 of the donors called V segments functional above 56.7% productive rearrangements and segregating when the between-donor standard deviation exceeded 5%. To diagnose cytomegalovirus status from the catalog of TCR beta chain sequences, a statistical classification framework was built. In a later analysis, TCR nucleotide sequences were compared against IMGT/GENE-DB human TR gene sequences so that V and J genes could be assigned. Using the TCRdist pipeline, a later analysis assigned CDR3 sequences along with most-parsimonious VDJ recombination scenarios. A later analysis defined each TCR beta chain by its CDR3 amino acid sequence plus V-gene family, and excluded reads lacking a unique V-gene family. A later analysis removed nearly 600 highly shared, low-generation-probability nucleotide sequences to deal with suspected cross-contamination and a sequencing artifact. For each public chain, a later analysis derived a clonal expansion index from normalized ranks of inferred template counts within each repertoire. In a later analysis, generation probabilities were computed using a VDJ recombination model fitted to out-of-frame rearrangements, and the results were checked against IGoR. In a later analysis, TCR-TCR, TCR-HLA and TCR-CMV co-occurrence was scored with hypergeometric tests, and a repertoire-size bias correction was applied to TCR pairs. False discovery rates were estimated in a later analysis by permuting HLA or CMV assignments 20 times. A later analysis grouped co-occurring TCRs with DBSCAN, adding TCRdist sequence similarity when clustering within HLA-allele-positive subsets. For co-occurrence clustering, repertoires with fewer than 30,000 or more than 120,000 public chains were excluded, along with five or six repertoires with anomalous nucleotide sharing. TCRdb retrieved this table from immuneACCESS and kept in-frame rearrangements only. Not all clones are present; in checked studies, unresolved V genes account for under half, and no reason is known for the remainder. That table is the source of V, J and clone size, and D and trimming were worked out from the DNA. A total of 150,000 to 200,000 clones appear in this sample, approximately 86% of them only once. The top ten clonotypes cover under 2% of the sample.

The cohort consisted of 600 to 700 healthy bone marrow donors. All cohort members were sampled while nominally healthy, although unrecorded immune exposures were likely present. The donor tested CMV seronegative, placing the donor among the 350 or so seronegative members of the cohort. A peripheral blood sample was provided by each donor, and peripheral blood mononuclear cells were used for TCR beta sequencing. The Qiagen DNeasy Blood Extraction Kit was used to extract genomic DNA from the blood cell samples. The material sequenced was PBMCs. Recombination connected TRBV4-3 to TRBJ2-3; perhaps TRBD1 is the D gene, with 5 bases matching. The receptor was isolated from a young woman in good health and CMV-seronegative. In nucleotide form, the sequence is TGCGCCAGCAGCCAAGGCTCAGGGCCCTTCACAGATACGCAGTATTTT. It translates as CASSQGSGPFTDTQYF.